The next 25 T cell receptor beta chains were all read from a single sample in a study of tumor-infiltrating lymphocytes in primary liver carcinoma. Germline DNA was extracted alongside blood RNA, which was obtained from unsorted whole blood. Starting from 500 ng of total RNA, TCR beta cDNA was produced with a primer in the constant region. Three-round nested multiplex PCR performed with slightly modified ARM-PCR produced the TCR beta libraries. The opening two PCR rounds, around 9 cycles each, paired TRBV1-TRBV30 forward primers with a C-beta reverse primer. TCRdb reprocessed the multiplex PCR reads via MiXCR and lists one record per CDR3 protein. The sample has roughly 330,000 distinct CDR3 sequences; around three fifths are singletons. The sequenced sample consisted of peripheral blood. Receptor source: a man between 35 and 55 years old with primary liver carcinoma and hepatitis B virus infection.

With respect to this clonotype: The CDR3 does not close with the conserved phenylalanine or tryptophan, likely indicating a read error. The rearrangement joins TRBV11-2 to TRBJ2-5; TRBD2 agrees at 7 bases. Germline V lookup: CDR1 SGHAT, CDR2 FQNNGV. The CDR3 runs to 15 residues. CDR3 protein: CGSSSTGTIAETQYS. In DNA, the CDR3 is TGTGGCAGCAGCTCGACCGGGACTATCGCCGAGACCCAGTACTCC.

The V gene is TRBV28, the J gene TRBJ2-1; 8 bases align to TRBD2. The CDR3 is made up of 14 amino acids. J was trimmed by 8 bases and V by 6 bases; bases with no gene match: 9. The germline gives CDR1 MDHEN, CDR2 SYDVKM. The CDR3 DNA sequence: TGTGCCAGCAGGGCCGGACTAGCATCCGATGAGCAGTTCTTC. Translated: CASRAGLASDEQFF.

Concerning this clonotype: Since no conserved phenylalanine or tryptophan closes the CDR3, a read error is the likely cause. This chain uses TRBV6-1 with TRBJ1-6; D unresolved. Germline CDR1 MNHNS, CDR2 SASEGT. CDR3 size: 13 residues. The CDR3 DNA is TGTGCCACTGAAATAGCGGATAAATCACCCCTCCACTAT. Protein: CATEIADKSPLHY.

Note on this clonotype: One base away lies a much larger clone, so this may be a sequencing read error. The chain recombines TRBV6-1 with TRBJ2-7; D call uncertain. CDR3 length: 13 amino acids. Germline lookup yields CDR1 MNHNS and CDR2 SASEGT. The CDR3 DNA is TGTGCCAGCAGCCTAGAAGGGTCCTACGATCAGTACTTC. As protein: CASSLEGSYDQYF.

This clonotype was picked up many times. V is TRBV5-6 and J is TRBJ2-7; D is perhaps TRBD1 (5 bases). Deletions cut 4 bases from V and 7 bases from J, with 15 bases between. The CDR3 is 13 amino acids. Germline V gene lookup returns CDR1 SGHDT and CDR2 YYEEEE. In DNA form, the CDR3 reads TGTGCCAGCAGCCTCGTTCAGGGTCTAGAGCAGTACTTC. Translated, it gives CASSLVQGLEQYF.

Comment on this clonotype: One end of the junction is discordant with germline, which a read error may explain. The chain carries TRBV11-2 and TRBJ2-1; D call uncertain. The CDR3 spans 14 residues. CDR1 is SGHAT and CDR2 is FQNNGV in the germline V gene. The CDR3 sequence is CTSSLTTATNEQFF. The CDR3 DNA follows: TGTACCAGCAGCTTAACCACAGCTACGAATGAGCAGTTCTTC.

This clonotype was detected only once. At one end the junction does not follow the germline gene, possibly because of a read error. The chain links TRBV29-1 to TRBJ2-5, with D perhaps TRBD1 or TRBD2 (5 bases each). Germline CDR1 reads SQVTM; CDR2 reads ANQGSEA. The CDR3 runs to 13 residues. CDR3: CSVAMGVGETQYF. CDR3 sequence (DNA): TGCAGCGTTGCGATGGGGGTTGGGGAGACCCAGTATTTC.

This clonotype has just a few counts. This CDR3 reads CATSDSLARQFF. CDR3 bases: TGTGCCACCAGTGACAGCTTAGCTAGGCAGTTCTTC. The V gene is TRBV24-1, the J gene TRBJ2-1, with D hard to call. This CDR3 comprises 12 residues. Trimming shortened V by 4 bases and J by 12 bases, and 12 bases separated the two germline ends. Germline CDR1 is KGHDR and CDR2 is SFDVKD.

In the case of this clonotype: Germline is not matched at one junction end, which may reflect a read error. The chain is built from TRBV11-2 and TRBJ2-7; D is perhaps TRBD1 or TRBD2 (5 bases each). CDR1 and CDR2 from the germline V gene are SGHAT and FQNNGV. There are 15 residues in the CDR3. CDR3 residues: CTSIQDRGPSYEQYF. The DNA of the CDR3 is TGTACCAGCATCCAAGATCGGGGACCCTCCTACGAGCAGTACTTC.

Comment on this clonotype: One end of the junction does not line up with germline, which may come from a read error. The DNA of the CDR3 is TGTGCCAGCAGCCAAGATAAGGAGAGCGGCTACGAGCAGTGCTTC. It translates to CASSQDKESGYEQCF. The chain couples TRBV4-2 to TRBJ2-7; tentative D call: TRBD2 (5 bases). Germline assignment: CDR1 LGHNA and CDR2 YNFKEQ. The CDR3 contains 15 residues.

In the case of this clonotype: A read error is possible here, since a much larger clone lies one base away. The V and J genes are TRBV13 and TRBJ2-1; D possibly matches TRBD1 or TRBD2 (6 bases each). The germline gives CDR1 PRHDT, CDR2 FYEKMQ (reference sequence). CDR3 size: 12 residues. For the CDR3, the DNA is TGTGCCAGCAGCCGGCGGGACAATGAGCTGTTCTTC. Translated, it gives CASSRRDNELFF.

Comments on this clonotype: A much larger clone lies one base from this, so it may be a read error. The V and J genes are TRBV4-1 and TRBJ2-1; D remains unclear. The germline V gene has CDR1 MGHRA and CDR2 YSYEKL. The length of the CDR3 is 18 residues. The CDR3 spells CANSQRLSGYQDYNEQFF. For the CDR3, the DNA is TGCGCCAACAGCCAACGCTTAAGTGGCTACCAAGACTACAATGAGCAGTTCTTC.

This clonotype was seen many times. V is TRBV10-3 and J is TRBJ2-3, with TRBD2 identical over 9 bases. Germline V lookup: CDR1 ENHRY, CDR2 SYGVKD. J was trimmed by 1 base and V by 0 bases; bases with no gene match: 5. The length of the CDR3 is 17 residues. In nucleotides, the CDR3 is TGTGCCATCAGTGAGTCATCCCCTAGCGGGGGCACAGATACGCAGTATTTT. This gives the protein CAISESSPSGGTDTQYF.

Of note for this clonotype: Mismatch with germline at one junction end may stem from a read error. The V gene is TRBV11-2, the J gene TRBJ2-7; 9 bases are shared with TRBD1. The germline CDR1 and CDR2 sequences are SGHAT and FQNNGV. The CDR3 runs to 17 residues. The CDR3: CASSLDGQGILLGEQYF. The CDR3 DNA reads as TGTGCCAGCAGCCTAGATGGACAGGGGATTTTATTGGGCGAGCAGTACTTC.

As concerns this clonotype: The junction departs from germline at one end; a sequencing error may be responsible. The V and J genes are TRBV11-2 and TRBJ2-7; D is unresolved. In germline, CDR1 is SGHAT, CDR2 FQNNGV. The CDR3 is made up of 11 amino acids. CDR3 nucleotides: TGTGCCAGCGGCTTGGACTACGAGCAGTACTTC. This translates into CASGLDYEQYF.

As for this clonotype: This may be a read error: a much more frequent sequence differs by one nucleotide. J is TRBJ2-7 and V is TRBV4-1; the match to TRBD1 covers 10 bases. V gave up 4 bases and J gave up 4 bases; unmatched junction bases: 10. Germline V gene lookup returns CDR1 MGHRA and CDR2 YSYEKL. This CDR3 comprises 16 residues. The CDR3 sequence: CASSLILGQGIYEQYF. Written as DNA, the CDR3 is TGCGCCAGCAGCCTTATATTGGGACAGGGGATTTACGAGCAGTACTTC.

The rearrangement links TRBV5-4 to TRBJ2-2; no clear D gene. Germline CDR1 and CDR2: SGHNT and YYREEE (reference sequence). This CDR3 is built from 12 residues. V shed 1 base and J shed 6 bases, with 4 bases lying between them. CDR3 residues: CASSLWAGELFF. DNA for the CDR3: TGTGCCAGCAGCTTGTGGGCCGGGGAGCTGTTTTTT.

A note on this clonotype: One end of the junction varies from germline; a read error may be responsible. This chain connects TRBV11-2 to TRBJ2-2; 9 bases match TRBD1. CDR3 length: 18 residues. Germline-derived CDR1 and CDR2 are SGHAT and FQNNGV. The CDR3 sequence is CAGSSLPPGTGRTGELFF. In nucleotides, the CDR3 is TGTGCCGGCAGCTCGCTCCCCCCCGGGACAGGGAGGACCGGGGAGCTGTTTTTC.

The chain is built from TRBV11-2 and TRBJ1-3; D is possibly TRBD1 (5 bases). The CDR3 covers 14 residues. CDR1 is SGHAT and CDR2 is FQNNGV in the germline V gene. CDR3 nucleotides: TGTGCTAACAGCCCCACAGGTGATGGAAACACCATATATTTT. Protein sequence: CANSPTGDGNTIYF.

This clonotype came up a few times. The J gene is TRBJ1-2, the V gene TRBV5-4; no clear D. This CDR3 contains 13 residues. Trimming removed 4 bases at V and 2 bases at J, with 9 bases between. CDR1 is SGHNT, CDR2 YYREEE, per germline (reference sequence). CDR3 loop: CASSLRGNYGYTF. The CDR3 DNA reads as TGTGCCAGCAGCCTTCGTGGGAACTATGGCTACACCTTC.

On this clonotype itself: This may be a read error: a much more frequent sequence differs by one nucleotide. The V gene is TRBV5-6, the J gene TRBJ2-3; 8 bases match TRBD1. The CDR3 length is 15 residues. From germline, CDR1 is SGHDT and CDR2 YYEEEE. The V gene end was trimmed by 7 bases and the J gene end by 2 bases; junction bases not matched to a gene: 9. CDR3 loop: CASRHDRGYTDTQYF. CDR3 DNA: TGTGCCAGCCGCCACGACAGGGGTTACACAGATACGCAGTATTTT.

The chain couples TRBV4-3 to TRBJ2-5, with D perhaps TRBD2 (6 bases). This CDR3 has 15 residues. Trimming stripped 4 bases from V and 5 bases from J, with 17 bases between. Germline V CDR1 and CDR2: LGHNA, YSLEER. As DNA, the CDR3 is TGCGCCAGCAGCCGGGGACTTGTGGGAGTTGAGACCCAGTACTTC. Protein: CASSRGLVGVETQYF.

Worth noting for this clonotype: A much larger clone differs by one base, so this may be a read error. The chain carries TRBV10-3 and TRBJ1-3; 7 nucleotides align to TRBD1. The germline gives CDR1 ENHRY, CDR2 SYGVKD. V was pared by 8 bases and J by 0 bases, with 10 bases of the junction left unmatched. This CDR3 region has 16 residues. Written as DNA, the CDR3 is TGTGCCATCCTGGGAATGACAGGGAGCTCTGGAAACACCATATATTTT. Protein: CAILGMTGSSGNTIYF.

Of note for this clonotype: A much larger clone sits a single nucleotide away, making a read error possible. The V gene is TRBV12-3 or TRBV12-4, the J gene TRBJ1-2, with D tentatively TRBD1 (5 bases). CDR3 size: 15 residues. V lost 6 bases to trimming and J lost 7 bases, with 21 bases between them. CDR3 nucleotides: TGTGCCAGCAGCCCCGGGGGAATGGCTAAGAGTGGCTACACCTTC. Protein product: CASSPGGMAKSGYTF.

Turning to this clonotype: A read error may explain this, as a much larger clone is one base away. This rearrangement joins TRBV12-3 or TRBV12-4 to TRBJ2-3; D uncertain. The CDR3 consists of 11 residues. Here the CDR3 DNA reads TGTGCCAGCAGCCAGTCAGATACGCTGTATTTT. It codes for CASSQSDTLYF.